Shown below are 8 T cell receptor beta chains from a single sample sequenced in a study of T-cell reconstitution after alpha-beta-depleted transplantation in children. Unique molecular identifiers were used to barcode this TCRbeta library. TCRdb called the PCR reads again in MiXCR, with one record for every CDR3 protein. The sample carries about 120,000 distinct CDR3 sequences, around 23% recorded once. The starting material was PBMCs, mostly from graft donor cells, obtained 180 days after TCRalphabeta/CD19-depleted stem cell transplant. The source of these receptors is a male patient aged 2 to 9 who had a stem cell transplant for chronic granulomatous disease, so the T cells may come from the graft donor.

The J gene is TRBJ2-2, the V gene TRBV5-1; D uncertain. Germline V gene sequence: CDR1 SGHRS, CDR2 YFSETQ. The V end lost 0 bases, the J end lost 0 bases, and 6 bases lay between the germline ends. There are 15 residues in the CDR3. The CDR3 coding sequence is TGCGCCAGCAGCTTGGCCTTATCGAACACCGGGGAGCTGTTTTTT. Its protein is CASSLALSNTGELFF.

This CDR3 reads CASSPGQGAVEKLFF. The CDR3 DNA follows: TGTGCCAGCTCACCGGGACAGGGGGCAGTTGAAAAACTGTTTTTT. This sequence joins TRBV18 and TRBJ1-4; 12 bases align to TRBD1. CDR3 length: 15 residues. Germline V gene sequence: CDR1 KGHSH, CDR2 LQKENI. J was trimmed by 7 bases and V by 3 bases; bases with no gene match: 3.

The chain is built from TRBV7-9 and TRBJ2-7, with 7 bases identical to TRBD2. CDR1 SEHNR and CDR2 FQNEAQ come from the germline V gene (reference sequence). The CDR3 has 15 amino acids. Unmatched junction bases numbered 10, after V lost 5 bases and J lost 3 bases. CDR3 sequence reads: CASSPAGSGYYEQYF. CDR3 sequence (DNA): TGTGCCAGCAGCCCGGCGGGTAGCGGGTACTACGAGCAGTACTTC.

This clonotype was seen repeatedly, ten times or more. This chain joins TRBV12-3 or TRBV12-4 and TRBJ1-1; D unresolved. The CDR3 spans 14 residues. V lost 5 bases and J lost 4, with 14 bases in between. CDR3 DNA: TGTGCCAGCAGTCCCCGGAGGATCACCACTGAAGCTTTCTTT. It specifies CASSPRRITTEAFF.

The genes are TRBV27 and TRBJ1-5, with 10 bases that match TRBD1. V trimming: 5 bases; J trimming: 5 bases; junction bases outside the gene matches: 6. The CDR3 consists of 15 residues. Germline V CDR1 and CDR2: MNHEY, SMNVEV (reference sequence). The chain's CDR3 is CASSADRGEDQPQHF. CDR3 in DNA: TGTGCCAGCAGTGCGGACAGGGGGGAGGATCAGCCCCAGCATTTT.

This clonotype was counted a few times. V and J are TRBV9 and TRBJ2-5, with unresolved D. V gave up 2 bases and J gave up 2 bases, with 13 bases separating them. The CDR3 contains 15 residues. The germline V gene has CDR1 SGDLS and CDR2 YYNGEE. The CDR3, as DNA: TGTGCCAGCAGCGTGACGGCTTTCGTACAAGAGACCCAGTACTTC. As protein: CASSVTAFVQETQYF. Combining the CDR3 with reference TRBV9 and TRBJ2-5 gives the whole variable domain DSGVTQTPKHLITATGQRVTLRCSPRSGDLSVYWYQQSLDQGLQFLIQYYNGEERAKGNILERFSAQQFPDLHSELNLSSLELGDSALYFCASSVTAFVQETQYFGPGTRLLVL.

This clonotype showed up many times. The chain joins TRBV5-1 to TRBJ2-2, with a possible D match to TRBD2 (5 bases). The germline gives CDR1 SGHRS, CDR2 YFSETQ. This CDR3 is 13 amino acids long. V shed 4 bases and J shed 7 bases, with 11 bases lying between them. The CDR3 reads CASSQDGDGELFF. The CDR3 DNA is TGCGCCAGCAGCCAAGACGGGGACGGGGAGCTGTTTTTT.

Only a few counts were recorded for this clonotype. The chain has TRBV12-3 or TRBV12-4 and TRBJ2-5; D is uncertain. This CDR3 region has 13 residues. Trimming took off 3 bases at V and 2 bases at J, with 7 bases between the two ends. The CDR3 sequence is CASSFVQQETQYF. DNA for the CDR3: TGTGCCAGCAGTTTCGTACAGCAAGAGACCCAGTACTTC.